Listed here is a single T cell receptor (beta chain). CDR1 LNHDA and CDR2 SQIVND come from the germline V gene (reference sequence). V gave up 3 bases and J gave up 8 bases; unmatched junction bases: 8. The CDR3 totals 15 residues. The sample is drawn from a study of shared clonotypes between healthy human individuals. Study context: The donors, two women and a few men, were aged 18 to 49.

Researchers divided each subset's genomic DNA evenly across several immunoSEQ plates. Sequencing used immunoSEQ multiplex PCR; TCRdb keeps in-frame clones, though not all of them. Altogether over a million clones are present, more than 95% being singletons, with the ten largest covering 1% to 1.5%. The V gene is TRBV19, the J gene TRBJ1-2; 11 positions match TRBD1. The specimen was naive CD4+ T cells sorted from blood. Subset denoted: CD45RA+ positively selected. The sequence derives from a man aged 30-40 years in good health. The chain's CDR3 is CASSMRGQGVDGYTF. CDR3 coding DNA: TGTGCCAGTAGTATGAGGGGACAGGGGGTAGACGGCTACACCTTC. The variable domain in full, with the rest retrieved from reference TRBV19 and TRBJ1-2, is DGGITQSPKYLFRKEGQNVTLSCEQNLNHDAMYWYRQDPGQGLRLIYYSQIVNDFQKGDIAEGYSVSREKKESFPLTVTSAQKNPTAFYLCASSMRGQGVDGYTFGSGTRLTVV.